The T cell receptor beta chain under discussion was sequenced for a study of cytomegalovirus exposure and HLA in healthy donors. PCR involved 60 Vbeta and 13 Jbeta primers. Assay used: immunoSEQ multiplex PCR; TCRdb lists only in-frame clones, some missing. The sample carries roughly 150,000 clones, 80% to 85% recorded once. The CDR3 length is 13 residues. The germline gives CDR1 MNHEY, CDR2 SVGAGI. V was shortened by 7 bases and J by 6 bases, with 15 bases between the two germline ends. The sample was PBMCs. The TCR originated in a boy aged 2 to 10 in good health and CMV-seronegative. The rearrangement links TRBV6-5 to TRBJ1-2; D gene ambiguous. The CDR3 coding sequence is TGTGCCAGCACTTCCGATGGGGAGCATGGCTACACCTTC. Translating it yields CASTSDGEHGYTF.